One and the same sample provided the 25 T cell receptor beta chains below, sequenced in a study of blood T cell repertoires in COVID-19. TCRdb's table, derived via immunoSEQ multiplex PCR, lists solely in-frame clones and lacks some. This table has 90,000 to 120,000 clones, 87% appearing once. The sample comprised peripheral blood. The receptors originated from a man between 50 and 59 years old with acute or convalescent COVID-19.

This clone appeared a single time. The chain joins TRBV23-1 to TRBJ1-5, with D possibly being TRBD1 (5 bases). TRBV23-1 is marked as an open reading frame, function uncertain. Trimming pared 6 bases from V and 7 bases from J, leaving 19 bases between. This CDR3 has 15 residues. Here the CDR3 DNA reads TGCGCCAGCAGCCCTGGGCAGGGTGGCGGACAGCCCCAGCATTTT. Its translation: CASSPGQGGGQPQHF.

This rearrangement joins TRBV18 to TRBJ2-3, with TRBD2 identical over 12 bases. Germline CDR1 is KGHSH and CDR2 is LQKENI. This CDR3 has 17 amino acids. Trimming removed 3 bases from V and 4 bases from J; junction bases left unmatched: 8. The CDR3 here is CASSPRLAGVRADTQYF. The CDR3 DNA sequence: TGTGCCAGCTCACCGCGACTAGCGGGAGTACGGGCAGATACGCAGTATTTT.

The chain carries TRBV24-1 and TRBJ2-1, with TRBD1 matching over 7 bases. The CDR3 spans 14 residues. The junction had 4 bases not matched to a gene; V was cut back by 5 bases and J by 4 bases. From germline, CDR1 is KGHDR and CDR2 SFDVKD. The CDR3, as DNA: TGTGCCACCAGTGCCAAACAGGGGTACAATGAGCAGTTCTTC. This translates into CATSAKQGYNEQFF.

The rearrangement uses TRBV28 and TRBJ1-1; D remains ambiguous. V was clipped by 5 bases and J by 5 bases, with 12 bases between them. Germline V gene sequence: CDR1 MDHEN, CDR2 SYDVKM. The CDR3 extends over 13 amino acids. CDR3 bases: TGTGCCAGCAGTAGTTTTCCGGGGACTGAAGCTTTCTTT. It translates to CASSSFPGTEAFF.

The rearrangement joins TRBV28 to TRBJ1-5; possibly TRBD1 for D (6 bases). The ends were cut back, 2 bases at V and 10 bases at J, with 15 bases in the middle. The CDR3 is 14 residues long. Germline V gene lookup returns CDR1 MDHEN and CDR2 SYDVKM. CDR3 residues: CASSLVSGAAPQHF. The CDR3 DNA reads TGTGCCAGCAGTTTAGTTTCAGGGGCCGCTCCCCAGCATTTT. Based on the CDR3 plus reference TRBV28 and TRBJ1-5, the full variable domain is DVKVTQSSRYLVKRTGEKVFLECVQDMDHENMFWYRQDPGLGLRLIYFSYDVKMKEKGDIPEGYSVSREKKERFSLILESASTNQTSMYLCASSLVSGAAPQHFGDGTRLSIL.

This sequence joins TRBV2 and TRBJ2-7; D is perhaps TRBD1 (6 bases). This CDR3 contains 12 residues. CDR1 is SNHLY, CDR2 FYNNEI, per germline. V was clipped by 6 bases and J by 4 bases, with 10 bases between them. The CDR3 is CASRGRGYEQYF. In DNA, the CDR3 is TGTGCCAGCAGGGGCAGGGGATACGAGCAGTACTTC.

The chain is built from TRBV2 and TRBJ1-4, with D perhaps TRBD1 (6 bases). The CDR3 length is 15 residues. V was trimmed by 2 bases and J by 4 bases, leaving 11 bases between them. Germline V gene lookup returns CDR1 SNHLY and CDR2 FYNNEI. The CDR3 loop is CASSESGTINEKLFF. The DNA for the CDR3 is TGTGCCAGCAGTGAATCTGGGACAATTAATGAAAAACTGTTTTTT.

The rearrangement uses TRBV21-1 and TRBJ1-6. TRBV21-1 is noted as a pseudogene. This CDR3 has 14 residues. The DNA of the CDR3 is TGTGCCAGCGCTCTTTCCCCGCGTAATTCACCCCTCCACTTT. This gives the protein CASALSPRNSPLHF.

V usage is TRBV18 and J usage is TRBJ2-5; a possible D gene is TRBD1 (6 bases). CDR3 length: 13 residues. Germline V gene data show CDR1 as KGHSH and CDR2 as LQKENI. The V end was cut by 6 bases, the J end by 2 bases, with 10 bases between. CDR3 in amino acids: CASSLDSQETQYF. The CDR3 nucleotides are TGTGCCAGCTCCCTGGACAGTCAAGAGACCCAGTACTTC.

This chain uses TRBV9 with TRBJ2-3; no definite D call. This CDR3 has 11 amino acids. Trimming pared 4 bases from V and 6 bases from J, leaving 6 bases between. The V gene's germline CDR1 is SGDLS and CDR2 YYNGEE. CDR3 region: CASSNMDTQYF. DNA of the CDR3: TGTGCCAGCAGCAATATGGATACGCAGTATTTT.

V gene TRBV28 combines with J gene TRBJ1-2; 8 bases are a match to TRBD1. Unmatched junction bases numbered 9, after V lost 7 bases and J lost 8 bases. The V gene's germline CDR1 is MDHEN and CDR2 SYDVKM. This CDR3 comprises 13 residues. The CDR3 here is CASTSQQGGGYTF. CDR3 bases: TGTGCCAGCACCTCACAACAGGGGGGCGGCTACACCTTC.

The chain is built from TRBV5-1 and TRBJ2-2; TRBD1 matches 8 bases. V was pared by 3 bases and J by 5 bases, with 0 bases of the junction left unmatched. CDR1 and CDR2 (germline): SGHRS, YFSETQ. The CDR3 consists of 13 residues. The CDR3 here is CASSYRGTGELFF. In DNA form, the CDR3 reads TGCGCCAGCAGCTACAGGGGGACCGGGGAGCTGTTTTTT.

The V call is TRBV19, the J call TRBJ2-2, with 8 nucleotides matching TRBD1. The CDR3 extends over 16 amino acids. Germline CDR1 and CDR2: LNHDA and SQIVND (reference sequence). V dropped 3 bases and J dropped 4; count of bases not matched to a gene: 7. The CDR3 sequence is CASSIATGVVTGELFF. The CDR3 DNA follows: TGTGCCAGTAGTATCGCGACAGGGGTCGTCACCGGGGAGCTGTTTTTT.

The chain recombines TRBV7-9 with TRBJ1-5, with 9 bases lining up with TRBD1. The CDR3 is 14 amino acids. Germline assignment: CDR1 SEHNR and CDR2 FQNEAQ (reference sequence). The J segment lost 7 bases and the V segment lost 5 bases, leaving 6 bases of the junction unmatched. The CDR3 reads CASSQRDRDQPQHF. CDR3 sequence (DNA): TGTGCCAGCAGCCAGAGGGACAGGGACCAGCCCCAGCATTTT.

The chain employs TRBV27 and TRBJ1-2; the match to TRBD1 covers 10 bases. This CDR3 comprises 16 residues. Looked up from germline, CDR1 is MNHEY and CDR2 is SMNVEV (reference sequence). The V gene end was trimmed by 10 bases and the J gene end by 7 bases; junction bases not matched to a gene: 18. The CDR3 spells CATATLNRDRGGGYTF. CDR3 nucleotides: TGTGCCACCGCGACCCTAAATCGGGACAGGGGAGGTGGCTACACCTTC.

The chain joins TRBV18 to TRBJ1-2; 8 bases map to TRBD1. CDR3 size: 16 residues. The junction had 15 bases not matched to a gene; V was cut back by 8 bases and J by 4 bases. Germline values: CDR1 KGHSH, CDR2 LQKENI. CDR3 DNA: TGTGCCAGCAAAGCCGGACAGGGTCAGATCGGCTATGGCTACACCTTC. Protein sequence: CASKAGQGQIGYGYTF. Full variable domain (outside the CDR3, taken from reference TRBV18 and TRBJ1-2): NAGVMQNPRHLVRRRGQEARLRCSPMKGHSHVYWYRQLPEEGLKFMVYLQKENIIDESGMPKERFSAEFPKEGPSILRIQQVVRGDSAAYFCASKAGQGQIGYGYTFGSGTRLTVV.

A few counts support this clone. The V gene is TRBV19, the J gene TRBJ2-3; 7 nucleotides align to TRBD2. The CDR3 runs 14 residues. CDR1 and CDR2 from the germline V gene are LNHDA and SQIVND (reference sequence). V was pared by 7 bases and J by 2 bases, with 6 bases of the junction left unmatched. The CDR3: CASMRREFTDTQYF. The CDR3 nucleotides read TGTGCCAGTATGAGGCGGGAGTTCACAGATACGCAGTATTTT.

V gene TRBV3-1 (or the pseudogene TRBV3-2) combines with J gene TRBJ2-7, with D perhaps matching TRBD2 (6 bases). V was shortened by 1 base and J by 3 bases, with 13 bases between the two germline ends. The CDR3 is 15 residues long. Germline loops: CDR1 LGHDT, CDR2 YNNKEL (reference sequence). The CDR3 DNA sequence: TGTGCCAGCAGCCAAGCTACCTCGACTAGCTACGAGCAGTACTTC. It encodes CASSQATSTSYEQYF.

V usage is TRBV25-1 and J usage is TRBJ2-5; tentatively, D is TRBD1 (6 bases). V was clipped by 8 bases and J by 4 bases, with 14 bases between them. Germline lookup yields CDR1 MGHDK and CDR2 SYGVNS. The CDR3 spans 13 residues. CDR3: CASGMTGLETQYF. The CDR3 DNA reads TGTGCCAGCGGAATGACAGGATTAGAGACCCAGTACTTC.

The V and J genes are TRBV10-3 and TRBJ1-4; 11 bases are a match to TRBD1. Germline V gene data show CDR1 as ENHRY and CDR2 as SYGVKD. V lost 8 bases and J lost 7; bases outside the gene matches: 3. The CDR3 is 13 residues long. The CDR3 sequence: CAIGGQGGEKLFF. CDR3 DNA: TGTGCCATCGGGGGACAGGGGGGTGAAAAACTGTTTTTT.

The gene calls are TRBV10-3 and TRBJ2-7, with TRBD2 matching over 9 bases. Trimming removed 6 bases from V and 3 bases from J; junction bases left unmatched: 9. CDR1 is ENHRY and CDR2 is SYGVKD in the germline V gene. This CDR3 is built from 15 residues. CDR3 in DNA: TGTGCCATCAGGGTAGCGGGAGATGGATACTACGAGCAGTACTTC. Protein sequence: CAIRVAGDGYYEQYF.

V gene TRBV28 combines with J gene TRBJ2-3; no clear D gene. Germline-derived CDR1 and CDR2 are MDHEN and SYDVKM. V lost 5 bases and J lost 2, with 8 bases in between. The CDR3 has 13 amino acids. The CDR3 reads CASSPLYTDTQYF. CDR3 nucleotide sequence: TGTGCCAGCAGTCCCCTTTACACAGATACGCAGTATTTT.

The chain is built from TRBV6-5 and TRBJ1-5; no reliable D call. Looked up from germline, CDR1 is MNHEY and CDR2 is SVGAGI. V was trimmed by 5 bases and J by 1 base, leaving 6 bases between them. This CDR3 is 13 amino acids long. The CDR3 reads CASSQWSNQPQHF. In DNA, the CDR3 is TGTGCCAGCAGTCAGTGGAGCAATCAGCCCCAGCATTTT.

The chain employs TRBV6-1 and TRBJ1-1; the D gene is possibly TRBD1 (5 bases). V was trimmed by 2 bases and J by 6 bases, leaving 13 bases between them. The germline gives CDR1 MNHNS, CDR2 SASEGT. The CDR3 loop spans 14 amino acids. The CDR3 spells CASSEFDRPPEAFF. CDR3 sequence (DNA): TGTGCCAGCAGTGAATTTGACAGACCCCCTGAAGCTTTCTTT.

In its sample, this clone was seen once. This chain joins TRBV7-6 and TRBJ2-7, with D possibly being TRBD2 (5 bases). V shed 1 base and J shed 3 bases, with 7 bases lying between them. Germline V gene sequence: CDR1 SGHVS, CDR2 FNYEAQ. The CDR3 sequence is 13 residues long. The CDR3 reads CASSLDEGYEQYF. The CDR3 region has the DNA TGTGCCAGCAGCTTAGATGAGGGCTACGAGCAGTACTTC. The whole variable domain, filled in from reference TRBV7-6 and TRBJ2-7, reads GAGVSQSPRYKVTKRGQDVALRCDPISGHVSLYWYRQALGQGPEFLTYFNYEAQQDKSGLPNDRFSAERPEGSISTLTIQRTEQRDSAMYRCASSLDEGYEQYFGPGTRLTVT.